This T cell receptor beta chain stems from a study of T cell changes during pregnancy in multiple sclerosis. TCRdb's table, derived via immunoSEQ multiplex PCR, lists solely in-frame clones and lacks some. Seen here are about 58,000 clones, approximately 93% observed once, and the top ten hold around 4%. There are 17 residues in the CDR3. CDR1 and CDR2 (germline): MNHEY, SMNVEV (reference sequence). The trim removed 5 bases at V and 6 bases at J, leaving 15 bases unmatched. This chain links TRBV27 with TRBJ1-2; 10 bases map to TRBD1. The sequences come from CD8+ T cells from peripheral blood mononuclear cells, collected in the second trimester of pregnancy. This TCR was sampled from a female donor with multiple sclerosis, enrolled in a pregnancy study. CDR3 residues: CASSPSPAGTGENGYTF. The CDR3 DNA is TGTGCCAGCAGTCCTTCCCCCGCCGGGACAGGGGAGAATGGCTACACCTTC.